The 3 T cell receptor beta chains listed next were all sequenced from one sample in a study of T cells in Graves' hyperthyroidism and ophthalmopathy. There were TCR beta CDR3 regions amplified from RNA transcripts. The TCR CDR3 first-round RT-PCR relied on the HTBI primer set. Each CDR3 protein gets one entry after TCRdb re-called the multiplex PCR reads with MiXCR. Counted here are hundreds of thousands of distinct CDR3 sequences, 15% occurring once; the ten biggest clones make up around a third. Sequenced input: blood. These receptors were obtained from a woman in her 30s with Graves' hyperthyroidism.

V is TRBV18 and J is TRBJ1-5, with TRBD1 identical over 8 bases. The germline gives CDR1 KGHSH, CDR2 LQKENI. CDR3 length equals 15 residues. V trimming: 3 bases; J trimming: 4 bases; junction bases outside the gene matches: 5. CDR3 loop: CASSPDGTGNQPQHF. CDR3 bases: TGTGCCAGCTCACCCGACGGGACAGGAAATCAGCCCCAGCATTTT.

The J gene is TRBJ2-1, the V gene TRBV25-1; D unresolved. The V end was cut by 6 bases, the J end by 6 bases, with 21 bases between. Germline V gene sequence: CDR1 MGHDK, CDR2 SYGVNS. The CDR3 length is 16 residues. CDR3 coding DNA: TGTGCCAGCAGCGCCCCGAAACCCCGGCTTGGCAATGAGCAGTTCTTC. It yields the protein CASSAPKPRLGNEQFF.

This clonotype occurred many times. The chain joins TRBV2 to TRBJ2-5; 11 bases line up with TRBD2. From germline, CDR1 is SNHLY and CDR2 FYNNEI. CDR3 size: 16 residues. Trimming at V came to 6 bases and at J to 1 base, leaving 7 bases not matched to a gene. In nucleotides, the CDR3 is TGTGCCAGCAGGTTGGCTAGCGGGAGGTTCCAAGAGACCCAGTACTTC. Amino acids: CASRLASGRFQETQYF.